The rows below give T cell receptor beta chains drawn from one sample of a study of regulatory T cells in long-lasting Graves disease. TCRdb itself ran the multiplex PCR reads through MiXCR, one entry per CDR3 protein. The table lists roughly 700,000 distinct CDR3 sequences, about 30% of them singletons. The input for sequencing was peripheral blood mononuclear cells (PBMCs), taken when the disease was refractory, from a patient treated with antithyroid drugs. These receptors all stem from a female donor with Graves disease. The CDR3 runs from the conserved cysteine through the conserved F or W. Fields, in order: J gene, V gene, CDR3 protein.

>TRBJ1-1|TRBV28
CASSLWSSMNTEAFF
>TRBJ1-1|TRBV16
CASIFDTEAFF
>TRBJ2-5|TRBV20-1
CSASSGETQYF
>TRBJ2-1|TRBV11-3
CASSLGDRTSRSYNEQFF
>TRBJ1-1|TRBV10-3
CAISSPQGANTEAFF
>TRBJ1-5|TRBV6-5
CASSYGQGDQPQHF
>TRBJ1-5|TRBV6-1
CASSRGTGVNQPQHF
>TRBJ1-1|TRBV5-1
CASSAGQGTLGAFF
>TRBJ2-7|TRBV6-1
CASGDNSYGQYF
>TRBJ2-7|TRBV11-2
CASSLFSGSRYEQYF
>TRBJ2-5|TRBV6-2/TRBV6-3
CASSYSLRARETQYF
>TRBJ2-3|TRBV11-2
CASSLGARGFTDTQYF
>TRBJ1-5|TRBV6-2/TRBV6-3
CASSYSGQGRQPQHF
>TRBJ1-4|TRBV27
CASSSTAATNEKLFF
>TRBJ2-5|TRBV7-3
CASSQSRLAGETQYF
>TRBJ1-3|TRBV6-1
CASSNGQRSSGNTIYF
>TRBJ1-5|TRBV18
CASSGESDQPQHF
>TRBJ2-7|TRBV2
CASTTAGGPRTEQYF
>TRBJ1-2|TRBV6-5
CASSYEPWTENNYGYTF
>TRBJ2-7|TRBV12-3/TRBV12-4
CASSQRVRQWPYEQYF
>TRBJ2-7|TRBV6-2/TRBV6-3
CASSYSIIYEQYF
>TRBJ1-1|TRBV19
CASRSSPFVHTEAFF
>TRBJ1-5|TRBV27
CASRTGNINQPQHF
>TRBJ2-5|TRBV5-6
CASSSGLAGPRAQYF
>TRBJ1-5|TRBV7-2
CASSWGLEGRQPQHF
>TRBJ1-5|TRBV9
CASTDLTRGVSNQPQHF
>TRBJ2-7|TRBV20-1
CSAERRDYSSYEQYF
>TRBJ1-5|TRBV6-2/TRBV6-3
CASSYSRSGDKQPQHF
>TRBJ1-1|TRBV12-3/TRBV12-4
CASSFAGGGGNTEAFF
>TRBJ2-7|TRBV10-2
CASSRRSSGNAYEQYF
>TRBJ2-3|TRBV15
CASGGCMTDTQYF
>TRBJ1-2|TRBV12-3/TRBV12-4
CASSLGTGKGYTF